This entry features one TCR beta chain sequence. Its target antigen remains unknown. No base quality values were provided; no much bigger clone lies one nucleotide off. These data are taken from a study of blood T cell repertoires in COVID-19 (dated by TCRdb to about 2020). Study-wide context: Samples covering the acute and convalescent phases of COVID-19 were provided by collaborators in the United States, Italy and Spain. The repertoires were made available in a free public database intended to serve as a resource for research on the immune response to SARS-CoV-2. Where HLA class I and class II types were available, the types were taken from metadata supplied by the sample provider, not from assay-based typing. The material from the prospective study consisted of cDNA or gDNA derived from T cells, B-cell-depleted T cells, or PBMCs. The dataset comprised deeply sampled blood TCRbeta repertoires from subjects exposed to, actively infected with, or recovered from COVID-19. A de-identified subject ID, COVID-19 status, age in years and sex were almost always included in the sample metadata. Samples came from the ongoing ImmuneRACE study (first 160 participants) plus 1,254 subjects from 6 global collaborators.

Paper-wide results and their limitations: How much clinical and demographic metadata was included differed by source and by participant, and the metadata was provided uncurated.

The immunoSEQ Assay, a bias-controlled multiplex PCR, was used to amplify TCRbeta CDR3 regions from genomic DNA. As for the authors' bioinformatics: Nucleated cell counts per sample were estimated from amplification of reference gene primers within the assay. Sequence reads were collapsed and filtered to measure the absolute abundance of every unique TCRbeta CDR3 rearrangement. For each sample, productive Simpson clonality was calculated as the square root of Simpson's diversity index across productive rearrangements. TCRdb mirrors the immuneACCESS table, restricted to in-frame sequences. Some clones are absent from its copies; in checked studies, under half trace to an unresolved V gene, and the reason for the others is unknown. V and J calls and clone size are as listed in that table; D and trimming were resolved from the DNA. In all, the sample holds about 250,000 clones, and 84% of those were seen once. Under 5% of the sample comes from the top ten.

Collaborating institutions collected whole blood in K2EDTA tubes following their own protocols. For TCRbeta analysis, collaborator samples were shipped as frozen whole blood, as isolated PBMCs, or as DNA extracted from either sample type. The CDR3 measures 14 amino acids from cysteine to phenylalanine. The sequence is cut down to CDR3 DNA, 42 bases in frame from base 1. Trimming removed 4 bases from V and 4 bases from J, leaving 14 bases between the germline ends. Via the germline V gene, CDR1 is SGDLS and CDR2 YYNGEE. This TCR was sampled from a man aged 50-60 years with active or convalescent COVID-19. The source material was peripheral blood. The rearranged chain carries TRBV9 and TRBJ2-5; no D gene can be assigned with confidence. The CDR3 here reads CASSPQARSETQYF. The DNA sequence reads TGTGCCAGCAGCCCTCAGGCTCGCTCAGAGACCCAGTACTTC. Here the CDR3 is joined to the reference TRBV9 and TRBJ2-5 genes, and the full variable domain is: DSGVTQTPKHLITATGQRVTLRCSPRSGDLSVYWYQQSLDQGLQFLIQYYNGEERAKGNILERFSAQQFPDLHSELNLSSLELGDSALYFCASSPQARSETQYFGPGTRLLVL.